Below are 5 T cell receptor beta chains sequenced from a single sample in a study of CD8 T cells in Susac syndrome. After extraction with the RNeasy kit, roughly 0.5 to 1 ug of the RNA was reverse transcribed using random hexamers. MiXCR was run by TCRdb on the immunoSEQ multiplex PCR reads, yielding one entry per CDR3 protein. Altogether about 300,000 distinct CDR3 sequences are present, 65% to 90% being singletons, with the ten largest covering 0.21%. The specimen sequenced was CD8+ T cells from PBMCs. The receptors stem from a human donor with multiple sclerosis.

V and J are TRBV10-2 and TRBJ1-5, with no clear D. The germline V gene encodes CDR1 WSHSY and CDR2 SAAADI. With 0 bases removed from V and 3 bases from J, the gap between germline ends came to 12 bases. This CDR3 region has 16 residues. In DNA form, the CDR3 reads TGCGCCAGCAGTGAGTCGCGAATGAGCCTCAATCAGCCCCAGCATTTT. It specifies CASSESRMSLNQPQHF.

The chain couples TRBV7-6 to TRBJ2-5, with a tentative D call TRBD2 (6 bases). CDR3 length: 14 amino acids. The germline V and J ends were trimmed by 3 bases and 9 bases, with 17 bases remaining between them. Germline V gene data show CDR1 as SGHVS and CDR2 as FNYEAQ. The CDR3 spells CASSFPTGGEAQYF. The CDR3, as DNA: TGTGCCAGCAGCTTCCCTACCGGCGGGGAGGCCCAGTACTTC.

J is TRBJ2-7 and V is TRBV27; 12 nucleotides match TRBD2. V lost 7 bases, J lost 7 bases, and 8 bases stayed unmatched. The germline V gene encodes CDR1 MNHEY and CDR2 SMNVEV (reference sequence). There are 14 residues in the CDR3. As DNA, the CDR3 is TGTGCCAGCAAACTGACTAGCGGGAGTGGTGAGCAGTACTTC. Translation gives CASKLTSGSGEQYF.

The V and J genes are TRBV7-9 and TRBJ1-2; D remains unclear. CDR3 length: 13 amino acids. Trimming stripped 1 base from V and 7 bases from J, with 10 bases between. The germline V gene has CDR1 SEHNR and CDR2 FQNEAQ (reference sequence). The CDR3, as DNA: TGTGCCAGCAGCTTAGAGGCACTACGTGGCTACACCTTC. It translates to CASSLEALRGYTF.

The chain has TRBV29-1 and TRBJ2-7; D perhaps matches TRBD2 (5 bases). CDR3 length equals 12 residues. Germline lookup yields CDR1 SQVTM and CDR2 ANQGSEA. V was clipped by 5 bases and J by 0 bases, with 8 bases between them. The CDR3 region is CSVRTDSYEQYF. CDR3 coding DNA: TGCAGCGTTAGGACTGACTCCTACGAGCAGTACTTC.